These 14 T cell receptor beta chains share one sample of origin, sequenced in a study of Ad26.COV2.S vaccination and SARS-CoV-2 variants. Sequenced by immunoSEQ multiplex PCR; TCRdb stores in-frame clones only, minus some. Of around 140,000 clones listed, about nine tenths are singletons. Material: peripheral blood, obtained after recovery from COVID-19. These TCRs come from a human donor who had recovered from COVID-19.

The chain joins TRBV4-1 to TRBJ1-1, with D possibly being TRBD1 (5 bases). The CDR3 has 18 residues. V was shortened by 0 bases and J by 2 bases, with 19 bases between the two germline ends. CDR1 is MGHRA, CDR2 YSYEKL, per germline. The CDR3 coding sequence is TGCGCCAGCAGCCAAGAACTTTGGGGTCTGGGGCAAAACACTGAAGCTTTCTTT. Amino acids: CASSQELWGLGQNTEAFF.

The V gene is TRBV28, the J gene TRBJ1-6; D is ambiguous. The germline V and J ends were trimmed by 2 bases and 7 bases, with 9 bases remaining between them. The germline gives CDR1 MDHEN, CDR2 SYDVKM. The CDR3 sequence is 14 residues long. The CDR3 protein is CASSLVGVNSPLHF. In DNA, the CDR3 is TGTGCCAGCAGTTTAGTGGGAGTAAATTCACCCCTCCACTTT.

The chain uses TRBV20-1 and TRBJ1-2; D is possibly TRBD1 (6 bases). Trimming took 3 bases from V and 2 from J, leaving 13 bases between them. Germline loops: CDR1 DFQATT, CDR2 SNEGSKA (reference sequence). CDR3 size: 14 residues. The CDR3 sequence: CSASFLGANYGYTF. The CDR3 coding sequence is TGCAGTGCTAGTTTCCTGGGGGCCAACTATGGCTACACCTTC.

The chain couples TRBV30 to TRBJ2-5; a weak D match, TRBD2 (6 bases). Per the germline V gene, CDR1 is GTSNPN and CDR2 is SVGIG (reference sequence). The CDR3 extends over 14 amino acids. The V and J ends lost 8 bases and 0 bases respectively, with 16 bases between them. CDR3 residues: CAPGERIYQETQYF. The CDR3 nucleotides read TGTGCCCCGGGGGAGCGAATTTACCAAGAGACCCAGTACTTC. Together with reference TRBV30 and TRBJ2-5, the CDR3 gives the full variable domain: SQTIHQWPATLVQPVGSPLSLECTVEGTSNPNLYWYRQAAGRGLQLLFYSVGIGQISSEVPQNLSASRPQDRQFILSSKKLLLSDSGFYLCAPGERIYQETQYFGPGTRLLVL.

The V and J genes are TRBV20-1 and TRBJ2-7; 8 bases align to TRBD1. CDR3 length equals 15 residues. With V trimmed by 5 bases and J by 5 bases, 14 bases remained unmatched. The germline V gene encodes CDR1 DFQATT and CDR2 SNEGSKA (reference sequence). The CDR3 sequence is CSAGGGATGAHEQYF. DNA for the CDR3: TGCAGTGCTGGTGGAGGTGCGACAGGGGCCCACGAGCAGTACTTC.

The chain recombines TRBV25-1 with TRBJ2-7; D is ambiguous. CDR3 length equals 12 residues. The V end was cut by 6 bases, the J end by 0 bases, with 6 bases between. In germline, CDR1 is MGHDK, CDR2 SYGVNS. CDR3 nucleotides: TGTGCCAGCAGCCGTAGCTCCTACGAGCAGTACTTC. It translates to CASSRSSYEQYF.

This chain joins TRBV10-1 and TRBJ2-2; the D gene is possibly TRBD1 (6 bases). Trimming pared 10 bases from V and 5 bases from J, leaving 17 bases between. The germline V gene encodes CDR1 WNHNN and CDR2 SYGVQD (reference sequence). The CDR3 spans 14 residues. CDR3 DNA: TGCGCCACCAAAGGGGGTCTCGAGACCGGGGAGCTGTTTTTT. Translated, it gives CATKGGLETGELFF.

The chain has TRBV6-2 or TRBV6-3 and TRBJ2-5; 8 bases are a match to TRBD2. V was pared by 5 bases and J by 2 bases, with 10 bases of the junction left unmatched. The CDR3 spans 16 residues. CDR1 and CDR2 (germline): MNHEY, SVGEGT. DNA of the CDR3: TGTGCCAGCAGTACTCAGGGACTAGGGTCTCAAGAGACCCAGTACTTC. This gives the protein CASSTQGLGSQETQYF.

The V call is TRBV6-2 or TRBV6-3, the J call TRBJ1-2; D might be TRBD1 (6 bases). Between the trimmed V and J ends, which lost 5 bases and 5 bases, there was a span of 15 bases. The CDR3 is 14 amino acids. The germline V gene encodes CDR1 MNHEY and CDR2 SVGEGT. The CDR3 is CASSTLTGAYGYTF. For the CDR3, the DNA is TGTGCCAGCAGTACCCTGACAGGAGCGTATGGCTACACCTTC.

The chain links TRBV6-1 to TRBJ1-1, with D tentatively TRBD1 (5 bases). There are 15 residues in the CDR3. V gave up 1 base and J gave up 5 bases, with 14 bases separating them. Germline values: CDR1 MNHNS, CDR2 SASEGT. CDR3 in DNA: TGTGCCAGCAGTGAAGGGGACCAGACGGAGACTGAAGCTTTCTTT. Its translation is CASSEGDQTETEAFF.

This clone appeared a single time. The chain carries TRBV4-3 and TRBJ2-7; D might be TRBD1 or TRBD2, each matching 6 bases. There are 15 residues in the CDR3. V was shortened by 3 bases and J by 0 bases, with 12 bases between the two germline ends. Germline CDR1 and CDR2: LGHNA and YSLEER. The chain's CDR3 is CASSQSGASSYEQYF. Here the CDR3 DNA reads TGCGCCAGCAGCCAGTCGGGGGCGAGCTCCTACGAGCAGTACTTC.

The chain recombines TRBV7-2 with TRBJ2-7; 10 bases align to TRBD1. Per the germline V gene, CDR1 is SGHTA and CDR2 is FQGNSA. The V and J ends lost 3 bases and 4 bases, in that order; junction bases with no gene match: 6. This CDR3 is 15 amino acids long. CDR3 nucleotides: TGTGCCAGCAGCTTCGACAGGGGGCTGAGTTACGAGCAGTACTTC. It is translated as CASSFDRGLSYEQYF.

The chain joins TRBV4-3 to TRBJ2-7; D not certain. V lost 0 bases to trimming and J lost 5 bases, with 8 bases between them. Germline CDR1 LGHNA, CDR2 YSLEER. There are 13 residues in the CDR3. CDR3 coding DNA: TGCGCCAGCAGCCAAGATCTTGGCCACGAGCAGTACTTC. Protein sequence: CASSQDLGHEQYF.

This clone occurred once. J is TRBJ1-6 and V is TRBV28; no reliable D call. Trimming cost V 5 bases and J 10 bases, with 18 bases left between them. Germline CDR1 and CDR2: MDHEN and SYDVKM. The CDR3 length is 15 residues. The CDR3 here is CASSPFPGSQSPLHF. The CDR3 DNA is TGTGCCAGCAGTCCATTCCCGGGATCACAGTCACCCCTCCACTTT.